This TCR beta chain was profiled in a study of T cell repertoires in cytomegalovirus infection (dated by TCRdb to about 2019). About the study as a whole: Because public TCR beta signatures pointed to carriage of CMV infection together with the matching HLA type, the HLA type of each donor mattered for the analysis.

The investigation overall reported the following: The ex vivo response was dominated by HLA-C-restricted CMV-specific TCR beta clonotypes, and the single most frequent clonotype in two of eight donors was supplied by these HLA-C-restricted clonotypes. In both this cohort and an independent cohort of some 350 donors, the cumulative frequency of public TCR beta family members distinguished carriers of CMV infection plus the relevant HLA type.

The instrument given in TCRdb is Illumina HiSeq 1500. TCRdb reworked the public reads: Q25 trimming with fastp, MiXCR clone assembly, productive beta chains retained. Records with the same CDR3 protein are collapsed into one entry carrying the most frequent genes and DNA. This sample holds about 300,000 distinct CDR3 sequences; around 9.1% were observed only once. Approximately 2.4% of the sample is held by the ten biggest clonotypes. This clonotype was seen repeatedly, ten times or more. The target of this receptor is not known. Base qualities were left out, and no much larger clone turns up one base away. The CDR3 sequence holds 14 residues, the cysteine and phenylalanine included. Only CDR3 DNA is held: 42 bases, read in frame from base 1. Trimming removed 7 bases from V and 0 bases from J, leaving 10 bases between the germline ends. Per the germline V gene, MNHEY is the CDR1 and SVGAGI is the CDR2.

The material sequenced was PBMCs. The clonotype comes from a human donor in good health (CMV status not recorded). Some clones in this sample may be carry-over from other donors' samples. Recombination joined TRBV6-5 with TRBJ2-1, with the identity of the D gene unclear. The nucleotide sequence reads TGTGCCAGCACCCCGACTTACTCCTACAATGAGCAGTTCTTC. It is translated as CASTPTYSYNEQFF.